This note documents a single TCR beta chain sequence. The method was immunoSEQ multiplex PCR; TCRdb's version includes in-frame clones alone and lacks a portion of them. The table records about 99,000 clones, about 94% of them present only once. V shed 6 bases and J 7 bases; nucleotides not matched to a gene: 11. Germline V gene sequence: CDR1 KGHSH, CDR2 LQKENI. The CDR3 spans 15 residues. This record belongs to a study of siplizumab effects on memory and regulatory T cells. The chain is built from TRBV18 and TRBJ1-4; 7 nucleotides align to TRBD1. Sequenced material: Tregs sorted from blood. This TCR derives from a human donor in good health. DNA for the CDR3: TGTGCCAGCTCCCCGGTCGGGACAGTGATTGAAAAACTGTTTTTT. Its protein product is CASSPVGTVIEKLFF.